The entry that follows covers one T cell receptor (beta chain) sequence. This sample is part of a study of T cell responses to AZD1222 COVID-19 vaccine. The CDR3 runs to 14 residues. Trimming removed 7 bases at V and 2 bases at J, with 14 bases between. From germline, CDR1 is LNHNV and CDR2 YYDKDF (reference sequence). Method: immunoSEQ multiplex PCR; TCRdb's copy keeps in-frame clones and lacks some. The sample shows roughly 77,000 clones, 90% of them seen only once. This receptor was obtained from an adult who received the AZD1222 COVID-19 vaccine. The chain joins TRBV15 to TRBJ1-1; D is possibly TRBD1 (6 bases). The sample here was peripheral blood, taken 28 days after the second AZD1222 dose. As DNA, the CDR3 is TGTGCCACCACCGGGGGCGGCGTTAACACTGAAGCTTTCTTT. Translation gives CATTGGGVNTEAFF.